The present T cell receptor (beta chain) was sequenced within a study of somatic mutations in cytotoxic T cells in rheumatoid arthritis. Overall study findings and caveats: There were 8 of 65 patients in whom the largest CD8+ clone exceeded 20% of CD8+ cells. Patients with rheumatoid arthritis did not differ significantly from age-matched healthy controls in CD8+ T-cell clonality.

A word on this clone: Its antigen is currently unknown.

TCRdb keeps only in-frame clones here, not all; method: immunoSEQ multiplex PCR. The data hold approximately 20,000 clones, with roughly 82% observed a single time. V was clipped by 4 bases and J by 6 bases; unmatched bases: 8. Germline CDR1 and CDR2: LNHDA and SQIVND (reference sequence). The CDR3 consists of 16 residues. This TCR came from a woman aged 50 to 60 in good health. V gene TRBV19 combines with J gene TRBJ2-3, with 12 nucleotides matching TRBD2. Sequencing was carried out using CD8+ T cells sorted from blood. CDR3 nucleotide sequence: TGTGCCAGTAGTACGACTAGCGGGGGTCTAGTGGATACGCAGTATTTT. Encoded protein: CASSTTSGGLVDTQYF.